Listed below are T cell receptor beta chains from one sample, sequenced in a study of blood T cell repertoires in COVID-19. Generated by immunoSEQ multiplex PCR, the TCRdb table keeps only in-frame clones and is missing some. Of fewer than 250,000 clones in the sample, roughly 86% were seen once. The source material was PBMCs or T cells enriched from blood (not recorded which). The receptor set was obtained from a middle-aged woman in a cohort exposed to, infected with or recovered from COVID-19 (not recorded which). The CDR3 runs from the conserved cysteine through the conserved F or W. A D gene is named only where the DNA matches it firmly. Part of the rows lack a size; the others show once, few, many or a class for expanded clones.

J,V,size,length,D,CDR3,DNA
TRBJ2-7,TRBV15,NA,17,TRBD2,CATSRGSGTSGRYEQYF,TGTGCCACCAGCAGGGGAAGCGGGACTAGCGGGAGGTACGAGCAGTACTTC
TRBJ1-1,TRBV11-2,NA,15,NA,CASSLVARVGGEAFF,TGTGCCAGCAGCTTAGTGGCAAGAGTGGGAGGGGAAGCTTTCTTT
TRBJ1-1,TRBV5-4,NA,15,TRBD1,CASSPGQGMRTEAFF,TGTGCCAGCAGCCCGGGACAGGGGATGAGGACTGAAGCTTTCTTT
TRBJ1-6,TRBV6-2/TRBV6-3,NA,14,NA,CASSPYRTTSPLHF,TGTGCCAGCAGTCCGTACAGGACGACTTCACCCCTCCACTTT
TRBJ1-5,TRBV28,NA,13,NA,CASRAGGDQPQHF,TGTGCCAGCAGGGCCGGGGGGGATCAGCCCCAGCATTTT
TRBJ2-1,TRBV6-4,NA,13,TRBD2,CASSPSGENEQFF,TGTGCCAGCAGTCCTAGCGGGGAGAATGAGCAGTTCTTC
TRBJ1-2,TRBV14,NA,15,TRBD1,CASSYSGTGFYGYTF,TGTGCCAGCAGCTATTCCGGGACAGGGTTCTATGGCTACACCTTC
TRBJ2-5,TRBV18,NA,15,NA,CASSPLGGIQETQYF,TGTGCCAGCTCACCACTCGGAGGCATCCAAGAGACCCAGTACTTC
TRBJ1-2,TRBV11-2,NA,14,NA,CASSLPGRNYGYTF,TGTGCCAGCAGCTTACCAGGGCGAAACTATGGCTACACCTTC
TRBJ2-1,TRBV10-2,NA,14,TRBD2,CASRGGVSYNEQFF,TGCGCCAGCAGGGGAGGGGTCTCCTACAATGAGCAGTTCTTC
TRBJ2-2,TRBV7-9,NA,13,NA,CAVAGRVTGELFF,TGTGCCGTGGCCGGCAGGGTGACCGGGGAGCTGTTTTTT
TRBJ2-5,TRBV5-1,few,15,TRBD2,CASSLGASGQETQYF,TGCGCCAGCAGCTTGGGAGCTAGCGGACAAGAGACCCAGTACTTC
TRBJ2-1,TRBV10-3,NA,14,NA,CAIWAGSGLNEQFF,TGTGCCATCTGGGCGGGGTCAGGGCTCAATGAGCAGTTCTTC
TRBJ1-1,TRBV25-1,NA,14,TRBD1,CASSPDRAATEAFF,TGTGCCAGCAGCCCTGACAGGGCGGCCACTGAAGCTTTCTTT
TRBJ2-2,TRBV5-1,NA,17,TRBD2,CASSWGLAGDRAGELFF,TGCGCCAGCAGCTGGGGACTAGCGGGAGATCGGGCCGGGGAGCTGTTTTTT
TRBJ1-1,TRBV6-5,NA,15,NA,CASSYSKGARTEAFF,TGTGCCAGCAGTTACTCGAAAGGGGCTAGGACTGAAGCTTTCTTT
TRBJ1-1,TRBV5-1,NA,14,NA,CASGTQGGNTEAFF,TGCGCCAGCGGCACACAGGGCGGTAACACTGAAGCTTTCTTT